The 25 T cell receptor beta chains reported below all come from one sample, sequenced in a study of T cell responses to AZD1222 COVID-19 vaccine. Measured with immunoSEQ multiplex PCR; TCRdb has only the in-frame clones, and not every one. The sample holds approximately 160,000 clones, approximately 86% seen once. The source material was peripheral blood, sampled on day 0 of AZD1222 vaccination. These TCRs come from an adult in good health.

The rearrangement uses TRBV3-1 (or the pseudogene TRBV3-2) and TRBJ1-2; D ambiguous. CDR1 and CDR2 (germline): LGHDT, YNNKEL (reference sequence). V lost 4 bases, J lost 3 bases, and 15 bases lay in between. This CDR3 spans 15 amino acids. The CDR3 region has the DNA TGTGCCAGCAGCCCCCGGGTCCATGGCTACTATGGCTACACCTTC. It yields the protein CASSPRVHGYYGYTF.

CDR3: CASSYPEGASWYF. CDR3 coding DNA: TGTGCCAGCAGCTATCCCGAGGGGGCTAGCTGGTATTTT. The chain has TRBV7-8 and TRBJ2-3, with TRBD1 matching over 7 bases. Germline loops: CDR1 SGHVS, CDR2 FQNEAQ. The V and J ends lost 4 bases and 14 bases, in that order; junction bases with no gene match: 12. The CDR3 is 13 residues long.

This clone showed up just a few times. In nucleotides, the CDR3 is TGCGCCAGCAGCCAAGATGCGACACAAGGGATTGATGAGCAGTTCTTC. This codes for CASSQDATQGIDEQFF. This sequence joins TRBV4-1 and TRBJ2-1, with D uncertain. CDR1 MGHRA and CDR2 YSYEKL come from the germline V gene. Deletions cut 0 bases from V and 8 bases from J, with 17 bases between. This CDR3 is 16 amino acids long.

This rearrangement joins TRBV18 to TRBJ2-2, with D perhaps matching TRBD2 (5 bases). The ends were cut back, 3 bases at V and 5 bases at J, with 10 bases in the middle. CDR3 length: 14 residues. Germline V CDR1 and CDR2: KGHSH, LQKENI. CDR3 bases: TGTGCCAGCTCACCGGCTAGCAGGACCGGGGAGCTGTTTTTT. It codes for CASSPASRTGELFF.

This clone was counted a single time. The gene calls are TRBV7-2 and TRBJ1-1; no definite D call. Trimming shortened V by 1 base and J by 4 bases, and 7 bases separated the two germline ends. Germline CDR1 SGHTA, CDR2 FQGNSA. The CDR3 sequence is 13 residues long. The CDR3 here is CASSLDEVTEAFF. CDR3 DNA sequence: TGTGCCAGCAGCTTAGATGAGGTCACTGAAGCTTTCTTT. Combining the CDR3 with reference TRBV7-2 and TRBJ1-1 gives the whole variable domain GAGVSQSPSNKVTEKGKDVELRCDPISGHTALYWYRQSLGQGLEFLIYFQGNSAPDKSGLPSDRFSAERTGGSVSTLTIQRTQQEDSAVYLCASSLDEVTEAFFGQGTRLTVV.

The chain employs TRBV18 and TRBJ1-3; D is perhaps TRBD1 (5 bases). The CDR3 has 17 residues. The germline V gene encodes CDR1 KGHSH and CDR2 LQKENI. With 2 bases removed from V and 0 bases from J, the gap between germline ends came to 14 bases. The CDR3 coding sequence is TGTGCCAGCTCACCAGACAGTCCGGCGCTCTCTGGAAACACCATATATTTT. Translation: CASSPDSPALSGNTIYF.

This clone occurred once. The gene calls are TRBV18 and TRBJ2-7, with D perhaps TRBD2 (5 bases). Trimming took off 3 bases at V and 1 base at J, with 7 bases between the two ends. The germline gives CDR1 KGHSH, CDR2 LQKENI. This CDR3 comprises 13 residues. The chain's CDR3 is CASSPSGSYEQYF. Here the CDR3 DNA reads TGTGCCAGCTCACCGTCGGGATCCTACGAGCAGTACTTC. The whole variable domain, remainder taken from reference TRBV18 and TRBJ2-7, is NAGVMQNPRHLVRRRGQEARLRCSPMKGHSHVYWYRQLPEEGLKFMVYLQKENIIDESGMPKERFSAEFPKEGPSILRIQQVVRGDSAAYFCASSPSGSYEQYFGPGTRLTVT.

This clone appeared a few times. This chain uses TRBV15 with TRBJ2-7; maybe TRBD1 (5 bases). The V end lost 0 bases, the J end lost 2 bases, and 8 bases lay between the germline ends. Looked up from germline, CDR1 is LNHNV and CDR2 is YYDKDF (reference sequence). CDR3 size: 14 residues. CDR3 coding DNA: TGTGCCACCAGCAGAGATTTGACAGCCTACGAGCAGTACTTC. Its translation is CATSRDLTAYEQYF. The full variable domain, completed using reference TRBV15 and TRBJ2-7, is DAMVIQNPRYQVTQFGKPVTLSCSQTLNHNVMYWYQQKSSQAPKLLFHYYDKDFNNEADTPDNFQSRRPNTSFCFLDIRSPGLGDTAMYLCATSRDLTAYEQYFGPGTRLTVT.

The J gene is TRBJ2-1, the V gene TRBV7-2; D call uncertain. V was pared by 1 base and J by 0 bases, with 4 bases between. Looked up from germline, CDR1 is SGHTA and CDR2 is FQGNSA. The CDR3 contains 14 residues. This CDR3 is CASSLVSSYNEQFF. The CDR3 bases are TGTGCCAGCAGCTTAGTCAGCTCCTACAATGAGCAGTTCTTC.

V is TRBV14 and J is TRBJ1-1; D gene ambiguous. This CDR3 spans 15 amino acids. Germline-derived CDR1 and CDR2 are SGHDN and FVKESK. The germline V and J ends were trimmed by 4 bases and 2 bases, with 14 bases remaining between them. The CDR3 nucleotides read TGTGCCAGCAGCCCCCAAACGGCAGCCAACACTGAAGCTTTCTTT. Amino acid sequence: CASSPQTAANTEAFF.

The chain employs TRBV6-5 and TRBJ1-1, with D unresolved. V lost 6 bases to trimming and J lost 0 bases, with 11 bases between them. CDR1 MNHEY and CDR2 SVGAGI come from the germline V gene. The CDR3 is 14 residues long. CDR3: CASRRVEVNTEAFF. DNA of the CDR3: TGTGCCAGCAGGAGGGTGGAAGTGAACACTGAAGCTTTCTTT.

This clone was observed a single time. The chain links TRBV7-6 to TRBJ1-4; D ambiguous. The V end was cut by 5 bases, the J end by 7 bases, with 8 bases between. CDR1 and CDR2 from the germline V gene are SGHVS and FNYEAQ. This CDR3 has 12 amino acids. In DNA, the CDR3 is TGTGCCAGCAGCGCGGTGGGTGAAAAACTGTTTTTT. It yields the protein CASSAVGEKLFF.

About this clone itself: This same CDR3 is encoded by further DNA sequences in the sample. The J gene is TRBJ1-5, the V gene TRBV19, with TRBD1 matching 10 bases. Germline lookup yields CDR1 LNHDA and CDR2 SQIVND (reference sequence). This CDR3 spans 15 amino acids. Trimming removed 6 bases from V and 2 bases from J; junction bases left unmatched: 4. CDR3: CASSRDRGRNQPQHF. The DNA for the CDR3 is TGTGCCAGTAGCCGGGACAGGGGTCGCAATCAGCCCCAGCATTTT. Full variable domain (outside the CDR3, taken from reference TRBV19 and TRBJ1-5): DGGITQSPKYLFRKEGQNVTLSCEQNLNHDAMYWYRQDPGQGLRLIYYSQIVNDFQKGDIAEGYSVSREKKESFPLTVTSAQKNPTAFYLCASSRDRGRNQPQHFGDGTRLSIL.

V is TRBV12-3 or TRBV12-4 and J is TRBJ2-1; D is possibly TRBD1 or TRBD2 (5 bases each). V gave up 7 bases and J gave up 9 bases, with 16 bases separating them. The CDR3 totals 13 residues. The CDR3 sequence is CASKSGTPPEQFF. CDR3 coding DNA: TGTGCCAGCAAATCCGGGACGCCGCCTGAGCAGTTCTTC.

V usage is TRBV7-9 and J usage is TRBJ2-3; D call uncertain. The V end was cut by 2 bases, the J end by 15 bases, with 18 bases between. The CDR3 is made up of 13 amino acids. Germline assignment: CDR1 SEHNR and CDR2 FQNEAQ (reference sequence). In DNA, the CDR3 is TGTGCCAGCAGCTTAACTCCGCAAGTAAGGGAATATTTT. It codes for CASSLTPQVREYF.

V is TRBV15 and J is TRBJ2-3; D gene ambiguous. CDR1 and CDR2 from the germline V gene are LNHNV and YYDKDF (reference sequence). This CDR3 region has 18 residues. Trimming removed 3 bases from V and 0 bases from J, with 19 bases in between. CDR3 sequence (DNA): TGTGCCACCAGCAGGACCCTGGTTGGCGGTTCTAGCACAGATACGCAGTATTTT. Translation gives CATSRTLVGGSSTDTQYF. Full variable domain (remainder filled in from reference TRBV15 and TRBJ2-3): DAMVIQNPRYQVTQFGKPVTLSCSQTLNHNVMYWYQQKSSQAPKLLFHYYDKDFNNEADTPDNFQSRRPNTSFCFLDIRSPGLGDTAMYLCATSRTLVGGSSTDTQYFGPGTRLTVL.

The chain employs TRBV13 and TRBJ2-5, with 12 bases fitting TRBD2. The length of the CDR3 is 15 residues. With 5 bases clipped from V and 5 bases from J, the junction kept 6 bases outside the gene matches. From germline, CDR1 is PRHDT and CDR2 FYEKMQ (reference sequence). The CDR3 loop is CASSTETSGSETQYF. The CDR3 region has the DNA TGTGCCAGCAGCACCGAGACTAGCGGGAGTGAGACCCAGTACTTC.

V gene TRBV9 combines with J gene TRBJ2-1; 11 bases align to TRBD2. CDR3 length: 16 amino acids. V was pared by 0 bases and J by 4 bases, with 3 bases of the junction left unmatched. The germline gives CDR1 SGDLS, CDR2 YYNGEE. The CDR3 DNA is TGTGCCAGCAGCGTAGGGGTAGCGGGAGGGTACAATGAGCAGTTCTTC. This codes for CASSVGVAGGYNEQFF.

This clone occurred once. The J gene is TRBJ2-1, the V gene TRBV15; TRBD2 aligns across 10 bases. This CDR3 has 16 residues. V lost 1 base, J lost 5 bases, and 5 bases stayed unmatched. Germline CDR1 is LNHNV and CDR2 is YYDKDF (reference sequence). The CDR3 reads CATSRGGTSVHNEQFF. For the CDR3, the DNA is TGTGCCACCAGCAGAGGAGGGACTAGCGTCCACAATGAGCAGTTCTTC.

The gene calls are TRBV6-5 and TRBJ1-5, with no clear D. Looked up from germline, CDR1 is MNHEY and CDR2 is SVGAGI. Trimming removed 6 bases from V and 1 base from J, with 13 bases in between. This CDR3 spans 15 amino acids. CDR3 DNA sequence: TGTGCCAGCAGAGCCCGGGCCGAAAGCAATCAGCCCCAGCATTTT. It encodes CASRARAESNQPQHF.

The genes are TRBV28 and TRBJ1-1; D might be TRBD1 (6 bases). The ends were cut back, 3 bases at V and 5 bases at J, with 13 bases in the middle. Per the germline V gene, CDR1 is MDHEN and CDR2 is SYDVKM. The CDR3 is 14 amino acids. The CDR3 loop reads CASSFSGARTEAFF. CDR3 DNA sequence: TGTGCCAGCAGTTTTTCAGGGGCGAGAACTGAAGCTTTCTTT.

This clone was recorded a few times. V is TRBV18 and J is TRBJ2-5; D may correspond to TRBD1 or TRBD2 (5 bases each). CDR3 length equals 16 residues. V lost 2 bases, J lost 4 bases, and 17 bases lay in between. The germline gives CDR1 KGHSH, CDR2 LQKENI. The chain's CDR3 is CASSPYWDAPSETQYF. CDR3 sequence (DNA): TGTGCCAGCTCACCATATTGGGACGCTCCCTCAGAGACCCAGTACTTC.

CDR3 residues: CATSRDFPKGGNPTNEKLFF. As DNA, the CDR3 is TGTGCCACCAGCAGAGATTTCCCTAAGGGGGGCAACCCAACTAATGAAAAACTGTTTTTT. The chain uses TRBV15 and TRBJ1-4; perhaps TRBD1 as D (6 bases). From germline, CDR1 is LNHNV and CDR2 YYDKDF (reference sequence). Trimming shortened V by 0 bases and J by 0 bases, and 20 bases separated the two germline ends. The CDR3 sequence is 20 residues long.

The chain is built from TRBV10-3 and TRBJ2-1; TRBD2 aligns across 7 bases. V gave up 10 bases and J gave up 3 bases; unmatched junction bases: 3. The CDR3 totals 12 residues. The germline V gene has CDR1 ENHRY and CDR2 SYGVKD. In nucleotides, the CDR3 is TGTGCCACGGGGGGAGGCTACAATGAGCAGTTCTTC. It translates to CATGGGYNEQFF.

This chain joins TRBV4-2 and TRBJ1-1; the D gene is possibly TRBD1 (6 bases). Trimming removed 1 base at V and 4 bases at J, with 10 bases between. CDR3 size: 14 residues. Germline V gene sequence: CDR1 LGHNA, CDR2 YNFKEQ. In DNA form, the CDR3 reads TGTGCCAGCAGCCAAGGCGGGACAACCACTGAAGCTTTCTTT. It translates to CASSQGGTTTEAFF.